Listed below are T cell receptor beta chains from one sample, sequenced in a study of CD8+ T cells in alopecia areata. Assay used: immunoSEQ multiplex PCR; TCRdb lists only in-frame clones, some missing. In the table there are 150,000 to 200,000 clones, 40% to 55% of which are singletons. The sequencing here drew on CD8+ T cells sorted from blood, taken around week 54, from a patient treated with tofacitinib. The receptors originated from a human donor with alopecia areata. The CDR3 runs from the conserved cysteine through the conserved F or W. D genes are given only for firm matches. Expanded clones are given a class, and other clones once, few, many or no size at all.

J gene	clone size	V gene	CDR3 length	D gene	CDR3 protein	CDR3 DNA
TRBJ1-4	NA	TRBV30	14	NA	CAWSVLATNEKLFF	TGTGCCTGGAGTGTACTTGCAACTAATGAAAAACTGTTTTTT
TRBJ2-5	once	TRBV5-1	12	NA	CASSLASETQYF	TGCGCCAGCAGCTTGGCCTCGGAGACCCAGTACTTC
TRBJ1-5	NA	TRBV7-9	18	TRBD1	CASPCTKQGGDSNQPQHF	TGTGCCAGCCCCTGCACTAAACAGGGGGGGGATAGCAATCAGCCCCAGCATTTT
TRBJ1-1	NA	TRBV7-2	13	NA	CASSLQGWTEAFF	TGTGCCAGCAGCCTTCAGGGGTGGACTGAAGCTTTCTTT
TRBJ1-2	NA	TRBV9	17	TRBD1	CASSVGNRGQGNYGYTF	TGTGCCAGCAGCGTAGGGAATAGAGGACAGGGTAACTATGGCTACACCTTC
TRBJ2-1	NA	TRBV9	12	NA	CASERLAGEQFF	TGTGCCAGCGAGCGGCTAGCAGGGGAGCAGTTCTTC
TRBJ2-2	NA	TRBV9	17	NA	CASSVAWQGYRTGELFF	TGTGCCAGCAGCGTAGCTTGGCAGGGGTATCGGACCGGGGAGCTGTTTTTT
TRBJ1-1	few	TRBV29-1	12	NA	CSVAPGGVLAFF	TGCAGCGTTGCGCCCGGAGGGGTCCTTGCTTTCTTT
TRBJ2-5	few	TRBV5-6	13	NA	CASSFQGQETQYF	TGTGCCAGCAGCTTCCAAGGCCAAGAGACCCAGTACTTC
TRBJ2-2	NA	TRBV15	16	TRBD2	CATSRASGGNTGELFF	TGTGCCACCAGCAGAGCCAGCGGGGGAAACACCGGGGAGCTGTTTTTT
TRBJ1-1	NA	TRBV27	16	NA	CASSPVRRKGYTEAFF	TGTGCCAGCAGTCCGGTCCGGAGAAAGGGGTACACTGAAGCTTTCTTT